A single sample is the source of the 6 T cell receptor beta chains below, sequenced in a study of PD-L1 blockade in urothelial cancer listed by TCRdb under 2017. The time point label, as the study defines it: pretreatment peripheral blood. Receptors were amplified or captured by the immunoSEQ multiplex PCR assay. Imported from immuneACCESS, the table was reduced by TCRdb to in-frame sequences with V and J called. These copies leave out some clones; in studies compared against another copy, an unresolved V gene accounts for under half, and the cause of the remainder is not known. In all, the sample holds around 100,000 clones, and around 86% of those were seen once. Of the sample, roughly 2% is held by the ten largest clones. Sequencing used PBMCs, obtained around atezolizumab (anti-PD-L1) treatment. The receptor source for this set is a man in his sixties with urothelial cancer.

The chain is built from TRBV10-2 and TRBJ2-5; maybe TRBD1 (6 bases). Germline values: CDR1 WSHSY, CDR2 SAAADI. This CDR3 comprises 15 residues. V lost 3 bases and J 3 bases, leaving 14 bases between the germline ends. The CDR3, as DNA: TGCGCCAGCAGTGAAGGGGGTTATATTGAAGAGACCCAGTACTTC. It is translated as CASSEGGYIEETQYF.

This chain joins TRBV9 and TRBJ1-4; D may be TRBD1 (5 bases). Germline loops: CDR1 SGDLS, CDR2 YYNGEE. The V end was cut by 3 bases, the J end by 3 bases, with 9 bases between. This CDR3 comprises 14 residues. The CDR3 reads CASSGGGSNEKLFF. CDR3 coding DNA: TGTGCCAGCAGCGGGGGGGGATCTAATGAAAAACTGTTTTTT.

V and J are TRBV28 and TRBJ2-7, with D maybe TRBD2 (5 bases). CDR1 is MDHEN, CDR2 SYDVKM, per germline. The CDR3 has 15 amino acids. The V end was cut by 3 bases, the J end by 3 bases, with 15 bases between. CDR3 protein: CASSFDGRGFYEQYF. The CDR3 nucleotides read TGTGCCAGCAGTTTCGATGGCCGGGGTTTCTACGAGCAGTACTTC.

The J gene is TRBJ1-5, the V gene TRBV5-6, with D maybe TRBD1 (6 bases). The CDR3 contains 14 residues. Germline CDR1 SGHDT, CDR2 YYEEEE. Deletions cut 1 base from V and 8 bases from J, with 13 bases between. The CDR3 DNA reads TGTGCCAGCAGCTTGTGGGGGGGCCAGGAGCCCCAGCATTTT. This codes for CASSLWGGQEPQHF.

The sample holds one count of this clone. This chain connects TRBV28 to TRBJ1-5, with D perhaps matching TRBD1 (5 bases). Germline loops: CDR1 MDHEN, CDR2 SYDVKM. V shed 6 bases and J shed 3 bases, with 12 bases lying between them. The CDR3 runs 14 residues. CDR3 bases: TGTGCCAGCAGACCCATACAGGACAATCAGCCCCAGCATTTT. Its translation is CASRPIQDNQPQHF.

The chain couples TRBV29-1 to TRBJ1-6; 9 bases agree with TRBD1. Germline V gene data show CDR1 as SQVTM and CDR2 as ANQGSEA. The CDR3 runs to 13 residues. V shed 0 bases, J shed 12 bases, and the junction held 3 bases outside the gene matches. CDR3 nucleotide sequence: TGCAGCGTTGAAGATTCGACAGGGGGACCCCTCCACTTT. Translation: CSVEDSTGGPLHF.